Sequencing of this TCR beta chain was carried out in a study of OX40 agonist ivuxolimab in advanced cancers. Study-wide results and caveats: No antigen was identified for the clonally expanded peripheral T cells.

On this clone itself: The antigen is not known.

Sequenced by immunoSEQ multiplex PCR; TCRdb stores in-frame clones only, minus some. This table has tens of thousands of clones, 82% appearing once. The CDR3 runs 16 residues. From germline, CDR1 is MNHNS and CDR2 SASEGT. Trimming cost V 1 base and J 3 bases; bases outside gene matches: 6. This TCR came from an adult with an advanced solid tumor such as melanoma, head and neck, liver or kidney cancer. The chain uses TRBV6-1 and TRBJ2-1; TRBD2 agrees at 7 bases. Specimen: CD4+ or CD8+ T cells sorted from blood, collected in a trial of the OX40 agonist ivuxolimab. The CDR3 reads CASSEDSSGFYNEQFF. The CDR3 region has the DNA TGTGCCAGCAGTGAAGACAGTAGCGGGTTCTACAATGAGCAGTTCTTC.